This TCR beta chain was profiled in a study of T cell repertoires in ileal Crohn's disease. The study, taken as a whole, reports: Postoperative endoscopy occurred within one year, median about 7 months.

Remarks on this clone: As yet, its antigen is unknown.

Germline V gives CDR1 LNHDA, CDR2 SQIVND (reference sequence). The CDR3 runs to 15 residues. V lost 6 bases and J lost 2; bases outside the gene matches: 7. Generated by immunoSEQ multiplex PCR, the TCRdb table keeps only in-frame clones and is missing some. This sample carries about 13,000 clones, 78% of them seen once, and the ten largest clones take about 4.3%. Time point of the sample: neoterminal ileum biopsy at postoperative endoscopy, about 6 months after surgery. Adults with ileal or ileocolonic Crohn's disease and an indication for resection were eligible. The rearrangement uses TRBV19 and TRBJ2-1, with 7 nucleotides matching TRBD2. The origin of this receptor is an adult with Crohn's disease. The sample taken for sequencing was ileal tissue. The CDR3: CASRLAIGPYNEQFF. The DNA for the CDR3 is TGTGCCAGTAGACTAGCGATCGGGCCCTACAATGAGCAGTTCTTC.